Following are 24 T cell receptor beta chains from one sample sequenced in a study of OX40 agonist ivuxolimab in advanced cancers. Using immunoSEQ multiplex PCR, the repertoire was profiled, and TCRdb retains in-frame clones only, with some absent. Among some 87,000 clones listed, 94% were seen once. The sample in question was CD4+ or CD8+ T cells sorted from blood, obtained in a trial of the OX40 agonist ivuxolimab. These TCRs come from an adult with an advanced solid tumor such as melanoma, head and neck, liver or kidney cancer.

The CDR3 loop reads CASSLSTGTGYLLAFF. CDR3 nucleotides: TGTGCCAGCAGCTTGTCGACCGGGACAGGGTACTTACTAGCTTTCTTT. The genes are TRBV5-6 and TRBJ1-1, with 9 bases fitting TRBD1. CDR3 length: 16 amino acids. Per the germline V gene, CDR1 is SGHDT and CDR2 is YYEEEE. The ends lost 1 base at V and 10 bases at J; junction bases unmatched: 14.

The chain uses TRBV7-6 and TRBJ2-7, with 9 bases lining up with TRBD2. The CDR3 contains 14 residues. With V trimmed by 5 bases and J by 4 bases, 6 bases remained unmatched. Germline assignment: CDR1 SGHVS and CDR2 FNYEAQ. DNA of the CDR3: TGTGCCAGCAGCCCGGGACTAGCTACTTACGAGCAGTACTTC. It codes for CASSPGLATYEQYF.

CDR3 region: CASSLTSGRGYEQYF. In nucleotides, the CDR3 is TGCGCCAGCAGCTTGACTAGCGGGAGGGGCTACGAGCAGTACTTC. The chain uses TRBV5-1 and TRBJ2-7, with 13 bases that match TRBD2. In germline, CDR1 is SGHRS, CDR2 YFSETQ. The junction had 1 base not matched to a gene; V was cut back by 1 base and J by 3 bases. The CDR3 is made up of 15 amino acids.

The chain carries TRBV7-9 and TRBJ2-6; D is possibly TRBD1 (5 bases). The CDR3 runs to 17 residues. Germline V lookup: CDR1 SEHNR, CDR2 FQNEAQ (reference sequence). With 5 bases removed from V and 0 bases from J, the gap between germline ends came to 14 bases. CDR3 sequence: CASSLDTVSSGANVLTF. The CDR3 DNA reads TGTGCCAGCAGCCTGGACACCGTGAGCTCTGGGGCCAACGTCCTGACTTTC.

This chain joins TRBV7-6 and TRBJ2-4, with D unresolved. This CDR3 has 17 residues. Germline CDR1 reads SGHVS; CDR2 reads FNYEAQ. Deletions cut 3 bases from V and 1 base from J, with 16 bases between. CDR3 protein: CASSLRQFLSAKNIQYF. The CDR3 DNA reads as TGTGCCAGCAGCTTGCGTCAGTTCTTGTCGGCCAAAAACATTCAGTACTTC. The complete variable domain, with remaining parts taken from reference TRBV7-6 and TRBJ2-4, reads GAGVSQSPRYKVTKRGQDVALRCDPISGHVSLYWYRQALGQGPEFLTYFNYEAQQDKSGLPNDRFSAERPEGSISTLTIQRTEQRDSAMYRCASSLRQFLSAKNIQYFGAGTRLSVL.

V and J are TRBV5-6 and TRBJ1-4; no clear D. The V end was cut by 1 base, the J end by 6 bases, with 10 bases between. Germline V gives CDR1 SGHDT, CDR2 YYEEEE. The CDR3 length is 14 residues. This CDR3 is CASSLSDDHEKLFF. In nucleotides, the CDR3 is TGTGCCAGCAGCTTGTCCGACGACCATGAAAAACTGTTTTTT.

The CDR3 DNA reads as TGTGCCAGCAGCGGACTGGGCCGGGTCGACACCATATATTTT. It codes for CASSGLGRVDTIYF. The chain links TRBV9 to TRBJ1-3; D is unclear. The CDR3 has 14 residues. With 3 bases removed from V and 8 bases from J, the gap between germline ends came to 15 bases. Germline-derived CDR1 and CDR2 are SGDLS and YYNGEE. The complete variable domain, with remaining parts taken from reference TRBV9 and TRBJ1-3, reads DSGVTQTPKHLITATGQRVTLRCSPRSGDLSVYWYQQSLDQGLQFLIQYYNGEERAKGNILERFSAQQFPDLHSELNLSSLELGDSALYFCASSGLGRVDTIYFGEGSWLTVV.

CDR3 sequence (DNA): TGTGCCAGCAGCCCTCAGACAGGGGGCAACGGGTATGGCTACACCTTC. Translating gives CASSPQTGGNGYGYTF. This rearrangement joins TRBV9 to TRBJ1-2, with 10 positions matching TRBD1. V was pared by 4 bases and J by 5 bases, with 11 bases of the junction left unmatched. Germline V gene sequence: CDR1 SGDLS, CDR2 YYNGEE. The CDR3 totals 16 residues.

CDR3 amino acids: CASSLGRTAIRYF. Here the CDR3 DNA reads TGTGCCAGCAGCTTAGGAAGGACGGCAATCCGGTACTTC. V gene TRBV7-2 combines with J gene TRBJ2-7; D gene ambiguous. CDR1 is SGHTA, CDR2 FQGNSA, per germline. V lost 1 base to trimming and J lost 12 bases, with 16 bases between them. The CDR3 has 13 amino acids.

The CDR3 sequence is CASSLGFLGSYEQYF. CDR3 nucleotide sequence: TGTGCCAGCAGCTTGGGATTCCTAGGGTCCTACGAGCAGTACTTC. The V and J genes are TRBV7-9 and TRBJ2-7; D gene uncertain. Germline CDR1 and CDR2: SEHNR and FQNEAQ (reference sequence). V gave up 3 bases and J gave up 1 base, with 13 bases separating them. The CDR3 has 15 amino acids. The full variable domain, in which reference TRBV7-9 and TRBJ2-7 provide the parts outside the CDR3, is DTGVSQNPRHKITKRGQNVTFRCDPISEHNRLYWYRQTLGQGPEFLTYFQNEAQLEKSRLLSDRFSAERPKGSFSTLEIQRTEQGDSAMYLCASSLGFLGSYEQYFGPGTRLTVT.

The chain employs TRBV4-2 and TRBJ2-3; D uncertain. The ends were cut back, 0 bases at V and 0 bases at J, with 4 bases in the middle. This CDR3 is built from 14 residues. The germline V gene encodes CDR1 LGHNA and CDR2 YNFKEQ. The CDR3 protein is CASSQDKSTDTQYF. CDR3 sequence (DNA): TGTGCCAGCAGCCAAGACAAAAGCACAGATACGCAGTATTTT.

This rearrangement joins TRBV27 to TRBJ2-7; D assignment may be TRBD1 or TRBD2 (6 bases each). Germline V lookup: CDR1 MNHEY, CDR2 SMNVEV (reference sequence). The CDR3 is 14 residues long. The V gene lost 6 bases and the J gene lost 2 bases, with 14 bases spanning the gap. The CDR3 loop is CASRFGGPPYEQYF. For the CDR3, the DNA is TGTGCCAGCAGGTTTGGGGGGCCCCCCTACGAGCAGTACTTC.

The chain carries TRBV7-9 and TRBJ2-3, with TRBD2 matching 9 bases. After removal of 4 bases from V and 1 base from J, the junction contained 3 bases not matched to a gene. Germline loops: CDR1 SEHNR, CDR2 FQNEAQ (reference sequence). CDR3 length: 15 residues. The CDR3 region is CASSSRLAGTDTQYF. The CDR3 region has the DNA TGTGCCAGCAGCTCCCGACTAGCGGGCACAGATACGCAGTATTTT. The full variable domain, its missing parts supplied by reference TRBV7-9 and TRBJ2-3, is DTGVSQNPRHKITKRGQNVTFRCDPISEHNRLYWYRQTLGQGPEFLTYFQNEAQLEKSRLLSDRFSAERPKGSFSTLEIQRTEQGDSAMYLCASSSRLAGTDTQYFGPGTRLTVL.

The J gene is TRBJ1-2, the V gene TRBV6-5, with 8 bases lining up with TRBD1. The germline gives CDR1 MNHEY, CDR2 SVGAGI. V was pared by 4 bases and J by 4 bases, with 8 bases of the junction left unmatched. The CDR3 spans 15 residues. The CDR3 sequence is CASSSRQGRSYGYTF. The CDR3 DNA follows: TGTGCCAGCAGTTCAAGACAGGGGCGAAGCTATGGCTACACCTTC.

The chain couples TRBV19 to TRBJ2-3, with 8 bases lining up with TRBD2. Germline CDR1 reads LNHDA; CDR2 reads SQIVND (reference sequence). The V gene end was trimmed by 2 bases and the J gene end by 2 bases; junction bases not matched to a gene: 9. The CDR3 totals 17 residues. CDR3 bases: TGTGCCAGTAGTATATTTCCCCCGGGAGGGACCACAGATACGCAGTATTTT. Its protein product is CASSIFPPGGTTDTQYF.

This sequence joins TRBV15 and TRBJ2-2; 12 bases fit TRBD1. Per the germline V gene, CDR1 is LNHNV and CDR2 is YYDKDF (reference sequence). This CDR3 spans 16 amino acids. J lost 3 bases, V lost 6 bases, and 5 bases had no gene match. The CDR3 region has the DNA TGTGCCACCAGGGGGGACAGGGGGCTTTACACCGGGGAGCTGTTTTTT. Its protein is CATRGDRGLYTGELFF.

V gene TRBV4-1 combines with J gene TRBJ2-7; D may be TRBD1 or TRBD2 (5 bases each). The germline CDR1 and CDR2 sequences are MGHRA and YSYEKL. V was trimmed by 2 bases and J by 4 bases, leaving 18 bases between them. The length of the CDR3 is 16 residues. The CDR3 nucleotides read TGCGCCAGCAGCCAACAATTCCCGGGGCCGCCTTACGAGCAGTACTTC. Translation gives CASSQQFPGPPYEQYF.

The chain links TRBV19 to TRBJ2-2; D possibly corresponds to TRBD1 (6 bases). Per germline, CDR1 LNHDA and CDR2 SQIVND (reference sequence). This CDR3 has 15 amino acids. V lost 3 bases and J lost 2, with 10 bases in between. The CDR3 spells CASSIGQTNTGELFF. CDR3 DNA: TGTGCCAGTAGTATCGGACAGACAAACACCGGGGAGCTGTTTTTT.

CDR3 region: CASRSPYEQYF. The DNA for the CDR3 is TGCGCCAGCAGATCCCCTTACGAGCAGTACTTC. The chain combines TRBV10-2 with TRBJ2-7; D gene unclear. The CDR3 runs 11 residues. Germline V gene data show CDR1 as WSHSY and CDR2 as SAAADI. Trimming cost V 6 bases and J 4 bases, with 7 bases left between them.

This chain joins TRBV5-4 and TRBJ2-1; TRBD2 is a possible D gene (5 bases). The germline V gene has CDR1 SGHNT and CDR2 YYREEE (reference sequence). V was cut by 0 bases and J by 2 bases, with 21 bases left in between. The CDR3 sequence is 19 residues long. The CDR3 region is CASSLAPVAAVSTYNEQFF. Written as DNA, the CDR3 is TGTGCCAGCAGCTTGGCGCCAGTAGCAGCGGTTAGTACCTACAATGAGCAGTTCTTC.

The rearrangement uses TRBV9 and TRBJ2-1; D is perhaps TRBD1 (6 bases). The CDR3 length is 16 residues. Between the trimmed V and J ends, which lost 4 bases and 9 bases, there was a span of 23 bases. Germline lookup yields CDR1 SGDLS and CDR2 YYNGEE. CDR3 region: CASSLGLQGGYSEQFF. In DNA form, the CDR3 reads TGTGCCAGCAGCTTGGGTCTTCAAGGGGGATACTCTGAGCAGTTCTTC.

This sequence joins TRBV29-1 and TRBJ2-7; D may be TRBD1 (6 bases). V lost 3 bases and J lost 3, with 18 bases in between. CDR3 length equals 15 residues. CDR1 and CDR2 from the germline V gene are SQVTM and ANQGSEA. The CDR3 coding sequence is TGCAGCGTTGACCTAGGACAGCCCGCGAACTACGAGCAGTACTTC. This encodes CSVDLGQPANYEQYF.

The chain carries TRBV9 and TRBJ1-2; D gene unclear. The germline CDR1 and CDR2 sequences are SGDLS and YYNGEE. This CDR3 spans 15 amino acids. Trimming pared 3 bases from V and 4 bases from J, leaving 16 bases between. The CDR3 region is CASSARPGIVYGYTF. CDR3 sequence (DNA): TGTGCCAGCAGCGCCCGCCCGGGGATCGTCTATGGCTACACCTTC.

This clone was seen only once. V usage is TRBV7-9 and J usage is TRBJ1-6; 10 bases are shared with TRBD1. Unmatched junction bases numbered 2, after V lost 8 bases and J lost 7 bases. This CDR3 comprises 13 residues. From germline, CDR1 is SEHNR and CDR2 FQNEAQ (reference sequence). CDR3 residues: CASRQGANSPLHF. CDR3 bases: TGTGCCAGCCGACAGGGGGCGAATTCACCCCTCCACTTT.